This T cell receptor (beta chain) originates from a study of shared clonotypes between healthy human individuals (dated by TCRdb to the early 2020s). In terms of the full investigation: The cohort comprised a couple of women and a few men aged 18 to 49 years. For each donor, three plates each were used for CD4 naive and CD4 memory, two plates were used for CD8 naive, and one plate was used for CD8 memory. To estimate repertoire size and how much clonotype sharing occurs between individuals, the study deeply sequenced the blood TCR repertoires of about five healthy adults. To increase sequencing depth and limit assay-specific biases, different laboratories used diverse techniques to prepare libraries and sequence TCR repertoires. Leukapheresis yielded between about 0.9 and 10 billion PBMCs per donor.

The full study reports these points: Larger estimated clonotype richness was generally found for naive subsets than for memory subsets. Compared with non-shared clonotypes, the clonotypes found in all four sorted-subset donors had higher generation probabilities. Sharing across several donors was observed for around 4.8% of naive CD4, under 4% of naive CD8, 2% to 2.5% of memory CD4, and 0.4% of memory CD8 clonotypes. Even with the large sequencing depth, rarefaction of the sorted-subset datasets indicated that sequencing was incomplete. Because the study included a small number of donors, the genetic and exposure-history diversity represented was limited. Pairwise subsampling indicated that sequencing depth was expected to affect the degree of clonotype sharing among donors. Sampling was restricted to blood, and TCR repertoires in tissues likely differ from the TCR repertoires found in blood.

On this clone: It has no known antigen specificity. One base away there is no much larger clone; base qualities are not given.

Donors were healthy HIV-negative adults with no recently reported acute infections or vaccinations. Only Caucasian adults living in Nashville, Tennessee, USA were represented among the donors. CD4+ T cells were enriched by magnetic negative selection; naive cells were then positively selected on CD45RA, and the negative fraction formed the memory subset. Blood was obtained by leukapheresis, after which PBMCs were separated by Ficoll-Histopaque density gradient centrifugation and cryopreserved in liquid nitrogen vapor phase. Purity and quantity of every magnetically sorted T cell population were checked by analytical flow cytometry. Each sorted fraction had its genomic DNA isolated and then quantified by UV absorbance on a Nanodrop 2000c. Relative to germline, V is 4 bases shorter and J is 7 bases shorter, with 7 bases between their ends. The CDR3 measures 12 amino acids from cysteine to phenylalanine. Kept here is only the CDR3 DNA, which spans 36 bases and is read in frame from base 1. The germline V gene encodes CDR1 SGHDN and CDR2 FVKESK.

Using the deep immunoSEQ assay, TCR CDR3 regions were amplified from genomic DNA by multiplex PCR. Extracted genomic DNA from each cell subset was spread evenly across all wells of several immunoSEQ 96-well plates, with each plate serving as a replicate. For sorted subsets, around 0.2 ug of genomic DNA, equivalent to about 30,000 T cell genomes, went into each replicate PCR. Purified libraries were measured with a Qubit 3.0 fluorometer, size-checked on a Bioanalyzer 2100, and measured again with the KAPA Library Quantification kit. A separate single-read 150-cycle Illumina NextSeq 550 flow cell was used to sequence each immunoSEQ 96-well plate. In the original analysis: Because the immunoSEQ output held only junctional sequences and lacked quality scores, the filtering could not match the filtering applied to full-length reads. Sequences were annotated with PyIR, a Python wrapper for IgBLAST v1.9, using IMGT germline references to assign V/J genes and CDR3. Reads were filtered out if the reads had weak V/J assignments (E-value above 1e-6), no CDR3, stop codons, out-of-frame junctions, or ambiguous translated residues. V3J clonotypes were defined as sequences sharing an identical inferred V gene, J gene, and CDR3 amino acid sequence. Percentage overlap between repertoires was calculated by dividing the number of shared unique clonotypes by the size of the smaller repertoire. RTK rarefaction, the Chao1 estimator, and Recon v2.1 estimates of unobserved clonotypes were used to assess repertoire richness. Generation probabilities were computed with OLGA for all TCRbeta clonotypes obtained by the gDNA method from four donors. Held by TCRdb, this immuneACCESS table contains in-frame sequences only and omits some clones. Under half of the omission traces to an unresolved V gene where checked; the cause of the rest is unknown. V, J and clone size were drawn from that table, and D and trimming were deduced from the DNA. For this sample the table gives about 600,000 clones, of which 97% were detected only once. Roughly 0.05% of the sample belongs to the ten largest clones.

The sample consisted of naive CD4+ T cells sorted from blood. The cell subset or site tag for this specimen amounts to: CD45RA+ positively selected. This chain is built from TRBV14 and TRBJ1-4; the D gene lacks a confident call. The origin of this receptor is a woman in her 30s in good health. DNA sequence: TGTGCCAGCAGCCTACGGGCTGAAAAACTGTTTTTT. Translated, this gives CASSLRAEKLFF.